Listed here is a single T cell receptor beta chain. The antigen is undetermined. Study-level results: Tumor-infiltrating Treg TCR alpha and beta sequences overlapped most with tumor naive CD4+ T cells, then blood naive. The TCR gene usage of tumor memory CD4+ T cells clustered together with blood and lymph node memory CD4+ cells and with lymph node naive CD4+ cells.

Memory CD4+ cells were defined as CD4+CD45RO+CD25-. Germline V gives CDR1 SGHKS, CDR2 YYEKEE (reference sequence). The CDR3 has 14 amino acids. V lost 0 bases and J 8 bases, leaving 12 bases between the germline ends. Full-length variable regions came from constant-region reverse primers plus semi-nested Nested Universal Primer A PCR. A single record per CDR3 protein comes from TCRdb applying MiXCR to the 5' RACE reads. The sample includes around 52,000 distinct CDR3 sequences, about 28% of them seen just once. Sample: tumor-infiltrating memory CD4+ T cells sorted from the breast tumor. As to subset: memory CD4+ T cells, CD4+CD45RO+CD25-. The chain carries TRBV5-5 and TRBJ1-3, with D possibly being TRBD1 (5 bases). The source is a female donor with breast cancer. The CDR3 sequence is CASSLVVRGDTIYF. The DNA for the CDR3 is TGTGCCAGCAGCTTGGTTGTAAGGGGAGACACCATATATTTT.